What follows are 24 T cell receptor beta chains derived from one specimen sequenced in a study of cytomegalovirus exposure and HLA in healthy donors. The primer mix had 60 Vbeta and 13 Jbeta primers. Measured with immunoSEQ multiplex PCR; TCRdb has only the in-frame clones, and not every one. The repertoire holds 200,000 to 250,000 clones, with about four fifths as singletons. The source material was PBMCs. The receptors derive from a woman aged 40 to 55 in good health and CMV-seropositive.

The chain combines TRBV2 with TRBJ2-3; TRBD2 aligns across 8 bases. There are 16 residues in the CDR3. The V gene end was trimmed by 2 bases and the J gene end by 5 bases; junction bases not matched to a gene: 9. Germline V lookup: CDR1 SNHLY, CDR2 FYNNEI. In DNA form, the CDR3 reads TGTGCCAGCAGTGAAACGGGGGGGGGCATATTAGATACGCAGTATTTT. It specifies CASSETGGGILDTQYF.

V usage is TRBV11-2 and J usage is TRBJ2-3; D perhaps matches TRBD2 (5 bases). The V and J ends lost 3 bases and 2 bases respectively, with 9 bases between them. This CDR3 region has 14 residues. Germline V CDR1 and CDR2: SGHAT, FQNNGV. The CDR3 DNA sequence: TGTGCCAGCAGCTTTGAGGGTCTCACAGATACGCAGTATTTT. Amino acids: CASSFEGLTDTQYF.

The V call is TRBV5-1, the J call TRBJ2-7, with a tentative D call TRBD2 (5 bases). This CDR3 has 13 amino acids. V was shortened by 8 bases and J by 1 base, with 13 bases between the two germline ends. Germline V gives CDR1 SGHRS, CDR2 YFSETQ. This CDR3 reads CASAPGKSYEQYF. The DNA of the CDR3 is TGCGCCAGTGCTCCGGGGAAGTCCTACGAGCAGTACTTC.

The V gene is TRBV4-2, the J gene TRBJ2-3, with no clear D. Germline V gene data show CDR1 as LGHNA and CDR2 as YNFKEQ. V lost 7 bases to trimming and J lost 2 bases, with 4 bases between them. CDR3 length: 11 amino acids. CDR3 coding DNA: TGTGCCAGCACCTTCACAGATACGCAGTATTTT. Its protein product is CASTFTDTQYF.

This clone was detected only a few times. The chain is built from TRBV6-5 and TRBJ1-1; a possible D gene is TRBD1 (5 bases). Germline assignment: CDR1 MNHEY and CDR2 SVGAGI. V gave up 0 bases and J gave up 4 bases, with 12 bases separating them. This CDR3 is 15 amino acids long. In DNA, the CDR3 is TGTGCCAGCAGTTACTCCGGAGCGGGGGGCACTGAAGCTTTCTTT. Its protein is CASSYSGAGGTEAFF.

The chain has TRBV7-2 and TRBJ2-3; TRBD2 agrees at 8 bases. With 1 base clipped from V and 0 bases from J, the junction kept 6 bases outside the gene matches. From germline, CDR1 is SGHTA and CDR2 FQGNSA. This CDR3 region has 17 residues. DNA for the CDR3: TGTGCCAGCAGCTTAGGGGCTAGCGGGTCTAGCACAGATACGCAGTATTTT. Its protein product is CASSLGASGSSTDTQYF.

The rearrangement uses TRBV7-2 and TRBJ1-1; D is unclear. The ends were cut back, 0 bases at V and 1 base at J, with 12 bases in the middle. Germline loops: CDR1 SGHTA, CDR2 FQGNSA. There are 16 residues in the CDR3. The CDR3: CASSLAHGRSNTEAFF. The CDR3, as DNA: TGTGCCAGCAGCTTAGCGCATGGCAGGTCGAACACTGAAGCTTTCTTT.

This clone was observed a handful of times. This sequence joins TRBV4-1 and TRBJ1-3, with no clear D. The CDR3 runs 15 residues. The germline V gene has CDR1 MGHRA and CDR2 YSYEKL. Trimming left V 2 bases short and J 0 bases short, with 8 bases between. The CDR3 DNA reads TGCGCCAGCAGCCAATTCGGTAGCTCTGGAAACACCATATATTTT. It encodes CASSQFGSSGNTIYF.

For the CDR3, the DNA is TGTGCCTGGACTAGCGGGCTTATTCCGGATACGCAGTATTTT. It yields the protein CAWTSGLIPDTQYF. The chain is built from TRBV30 and TRBJ2-3, with 8 bases fitting TRBD2. CDR1 is GTSNPN and CDR2 is SVGIG in the germline V gene (reference sequence). V shed 4 bases, J shed 6 bases, and the junction held 9 bases outside the gene matches. This CDR3 spans 14 amino acids.

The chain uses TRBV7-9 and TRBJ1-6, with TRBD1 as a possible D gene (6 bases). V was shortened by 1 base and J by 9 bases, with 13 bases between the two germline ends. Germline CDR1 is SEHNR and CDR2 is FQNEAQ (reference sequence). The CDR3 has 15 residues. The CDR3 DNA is TGTGCCAGCAGCTTAGGGCAGGGGACCGGTTCACCCCTCCACTTT. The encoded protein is CASSLGQGTGSPLHF.

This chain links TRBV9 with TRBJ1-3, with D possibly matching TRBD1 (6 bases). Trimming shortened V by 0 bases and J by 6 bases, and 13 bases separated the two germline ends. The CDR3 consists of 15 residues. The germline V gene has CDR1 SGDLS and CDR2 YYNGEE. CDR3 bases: TGTGCCAGCAGCGTAGAGCCCAGGGGAGAAAACACCATATATTTT. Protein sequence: CASSVEPRGENTIYF.

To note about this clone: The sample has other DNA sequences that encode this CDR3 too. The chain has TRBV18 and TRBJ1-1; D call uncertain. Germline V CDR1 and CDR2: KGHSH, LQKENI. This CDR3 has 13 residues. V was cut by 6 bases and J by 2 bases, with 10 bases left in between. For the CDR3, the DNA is TGTGCCAGCTCGCAAGCGGAAAACACTGAAGCTTTCTTT. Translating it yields CASSQAENTEAFF.

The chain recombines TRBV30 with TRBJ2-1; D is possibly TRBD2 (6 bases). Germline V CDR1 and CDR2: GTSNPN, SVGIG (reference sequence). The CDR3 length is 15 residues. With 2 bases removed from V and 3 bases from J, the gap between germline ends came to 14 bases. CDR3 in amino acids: CAWSRWGVSYNEQFF. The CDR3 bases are TGTGCCTGGAGTAGGTGGGGGGTTAGCTACAATGAGCAGTTCTTC. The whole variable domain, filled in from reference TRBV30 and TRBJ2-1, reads SQTIHQWPATLVQPVGSPLSLECTVEGTSNPNLYWYRQAAGRGLQLLFYSVGIGQISSEVPQNLSASRPQDRQFILSSKKLLLSDSGFYLCAWSRWGVSYNEQFFGPGTRLTVL.

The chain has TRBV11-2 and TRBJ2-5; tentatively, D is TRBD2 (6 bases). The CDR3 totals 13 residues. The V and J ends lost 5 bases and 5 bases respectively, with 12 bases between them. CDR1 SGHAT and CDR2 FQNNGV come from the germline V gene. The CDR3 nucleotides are TGTGCCAGCAGCGGCGGGGAATGGGAGACCCAGTACTTC. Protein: CASSGGEWETQYF.

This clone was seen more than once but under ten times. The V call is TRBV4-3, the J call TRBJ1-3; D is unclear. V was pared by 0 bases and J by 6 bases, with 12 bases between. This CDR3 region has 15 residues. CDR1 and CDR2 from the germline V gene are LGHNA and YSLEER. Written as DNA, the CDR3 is TGCGCCAGCAGCCAAGAGGTCCAGATTATAAACACCATATATTTT. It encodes CASSQEVQIINTIYF.

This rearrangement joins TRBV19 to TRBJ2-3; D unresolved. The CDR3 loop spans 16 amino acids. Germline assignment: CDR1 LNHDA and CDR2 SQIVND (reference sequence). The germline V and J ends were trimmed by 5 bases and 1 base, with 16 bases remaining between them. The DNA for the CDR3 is TGTGCCAGTAGTTCACGACACCCGAAAGGCACAGATACGCAGTATTTT. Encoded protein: CASSSRHPKGTDTQYF.

The CDR3 spells CASSLVGGSSYNEQFF. CDR3 in DNA: TGTGCCAGCAGCTTAGTGGGCGGGAGCTCCTACAATGAGCAGTTCTTC. This chain links TRBV7-2 with TRBJ2-1, with 7 bases identical to TRBD2. The CDR3 length is 16 residues. Trimming removed 1 base from V and 0 bases from J; junction bases left unmatched: 3. Germline values: CDR1 SGHTA, CDR2 FQGNSA.

The CDR3 protein is CASSNRGPDEAFF. CDR3 DNA: TGTGCCAGCAGCAACAGGGGGCCTGATGAAGCTTTCTTT. This chain links TRBV13 with TRBJ1-1, with 9 nucleotides matching TRBD1. Trimming took 5 bases from V and 7 from J; bases not matched to a gene: 5. The V gene's germline CDR1 is PRHDT and CDR2 FYEKMQ (reference sequence). The length of the CDR3 is 13 residues.

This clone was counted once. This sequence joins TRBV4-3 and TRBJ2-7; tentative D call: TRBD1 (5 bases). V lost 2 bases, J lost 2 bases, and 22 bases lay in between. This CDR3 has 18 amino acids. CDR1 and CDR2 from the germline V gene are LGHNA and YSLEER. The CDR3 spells CASSQYYSRVSETYEQYF. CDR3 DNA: TGCGCCAGCAGCCAATATTACTCCAGGGTGAGTGAGACCTACGAGCAGTACTTC.

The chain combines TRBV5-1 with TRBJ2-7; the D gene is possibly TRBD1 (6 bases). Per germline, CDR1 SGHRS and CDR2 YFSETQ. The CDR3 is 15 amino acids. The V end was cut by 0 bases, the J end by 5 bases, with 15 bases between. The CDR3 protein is CASSLAPDRLNEQYF. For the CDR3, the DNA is TGCGCCAGCAGCTTGGCCCCCGACAGGCTAAACGAGCAGTACTTC.

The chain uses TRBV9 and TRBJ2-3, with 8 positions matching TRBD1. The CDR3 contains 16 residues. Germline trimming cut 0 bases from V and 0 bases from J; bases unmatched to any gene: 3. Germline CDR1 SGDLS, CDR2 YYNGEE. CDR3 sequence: CASSVARDRSTDTQYF. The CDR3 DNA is TGTGCCAGCAGCGTAGCCCGGGACAGGAGCACAGATACGCAGTATTTT.

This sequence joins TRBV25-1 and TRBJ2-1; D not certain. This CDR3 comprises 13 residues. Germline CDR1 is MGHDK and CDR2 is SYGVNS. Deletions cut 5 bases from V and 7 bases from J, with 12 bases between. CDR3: CASSRPGRNEQFF. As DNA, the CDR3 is TGTGCCAGCAGTCGTCCAGGTAGGAATGAGCAGTTCTTC.

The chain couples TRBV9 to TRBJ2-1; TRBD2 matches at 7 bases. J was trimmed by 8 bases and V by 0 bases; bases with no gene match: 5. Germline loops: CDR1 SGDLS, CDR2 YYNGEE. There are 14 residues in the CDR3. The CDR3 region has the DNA TGTGCCAGCAGCGTAGAGTTAGGGAGGGATGAGCAGTTCTTC. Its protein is CASSVELGRDEQFF.

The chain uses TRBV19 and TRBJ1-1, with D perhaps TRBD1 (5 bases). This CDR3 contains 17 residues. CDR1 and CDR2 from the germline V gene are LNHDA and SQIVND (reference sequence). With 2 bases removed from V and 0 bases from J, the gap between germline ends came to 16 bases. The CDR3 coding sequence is TGTGCCAGTAGTATAACCGCGGGACTGATTTTGAACACTGAAGCTTTCTTT. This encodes CASSITAGLILNTEAFF.